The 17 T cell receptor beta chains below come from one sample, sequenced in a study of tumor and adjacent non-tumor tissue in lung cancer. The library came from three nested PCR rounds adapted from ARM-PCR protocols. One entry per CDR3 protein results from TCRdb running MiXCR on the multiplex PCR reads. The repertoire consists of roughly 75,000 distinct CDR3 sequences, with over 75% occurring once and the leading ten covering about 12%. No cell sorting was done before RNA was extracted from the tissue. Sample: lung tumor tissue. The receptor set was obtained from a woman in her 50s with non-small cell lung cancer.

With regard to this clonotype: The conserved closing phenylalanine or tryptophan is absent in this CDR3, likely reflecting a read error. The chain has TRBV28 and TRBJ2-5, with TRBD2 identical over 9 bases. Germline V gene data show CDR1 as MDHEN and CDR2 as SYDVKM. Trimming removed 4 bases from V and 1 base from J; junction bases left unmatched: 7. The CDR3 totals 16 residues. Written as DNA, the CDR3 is TGTGCCAGCAGTTGGGCGCTAGCGGGGTCCCAAGAGACCCAGTACATC. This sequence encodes CASSWALAGSQETQYI.

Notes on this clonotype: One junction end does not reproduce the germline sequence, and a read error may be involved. CDR3 sequence reads: CSAAPPSYSHNEQFF. Here the CDR3 DNA reads TGCAGCGCCGCCCCCCCTAGCTACTCCCACAATGAGCAGTTCTTC. The chain uses TRBV20-1 and TRBJ2-1, with D tentatively TRBD2 (5 bases). This CDR3 has 15 residues. CDR1 and CDR2 from the germline V gene are DFQATT and SNEGSKA (reference sequence).

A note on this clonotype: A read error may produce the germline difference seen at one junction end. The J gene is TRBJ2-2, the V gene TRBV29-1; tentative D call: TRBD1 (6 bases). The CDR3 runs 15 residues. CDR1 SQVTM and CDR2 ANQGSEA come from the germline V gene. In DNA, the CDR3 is TGCATCGTTAGGGACCTGGACAGAGACACTGGGGAGCTGTTTTTT. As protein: CIVRDLDRDTGELFF.

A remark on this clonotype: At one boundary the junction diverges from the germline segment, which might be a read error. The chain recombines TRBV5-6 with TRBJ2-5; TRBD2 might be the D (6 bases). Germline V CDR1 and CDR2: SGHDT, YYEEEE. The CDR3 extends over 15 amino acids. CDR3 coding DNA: TGTGGCAGCAGCGCCGGGACTGCTGTAAGGGAGACCCAGTACTTC. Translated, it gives CGSSAGTAVRETQYF.

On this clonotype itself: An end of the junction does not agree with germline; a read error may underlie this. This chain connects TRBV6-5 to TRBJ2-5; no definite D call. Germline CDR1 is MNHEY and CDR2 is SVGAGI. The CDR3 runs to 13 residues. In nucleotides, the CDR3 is TGTGCTAGCACTTACTCTTATGGGGAGACCCAGTACTTC. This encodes CASTYSYGETQYF.

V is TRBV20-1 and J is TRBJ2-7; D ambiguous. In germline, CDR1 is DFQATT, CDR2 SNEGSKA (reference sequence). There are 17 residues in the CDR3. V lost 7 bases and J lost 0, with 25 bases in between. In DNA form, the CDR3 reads TGCAGTGTTGGATCCTTAGCCCAGCTAGGGTTCTCCTACGAGCAGTACTTC. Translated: CSVGSLAQLGFSYEQYF.

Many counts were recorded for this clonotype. In DNA, the CDR3 is TGTGCCATCAGTGAGCAAGGACTGACCAACACTGAAGCTTTCTTT. This codes for CAISEQGLTNTEAFF. J is TRBJ1-1 and V is TRBV10-3; D not certain. Germline loops: CDR1 ENHRY, CDR2 SYGVKD. The CDR3 loop spans 15 amino acids. Trimming took 2 bases from V and 2 from J, leaving 12 bases between them.

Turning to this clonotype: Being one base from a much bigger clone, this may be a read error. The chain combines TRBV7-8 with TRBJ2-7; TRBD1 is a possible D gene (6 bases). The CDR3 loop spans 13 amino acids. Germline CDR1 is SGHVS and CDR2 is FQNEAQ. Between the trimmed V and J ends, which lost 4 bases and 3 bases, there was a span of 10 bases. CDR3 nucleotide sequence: TGTGCCAGCAGCTGGACAGTAGTCTACGAGCAGTACTTC. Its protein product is CASSWTVVYEQYF.

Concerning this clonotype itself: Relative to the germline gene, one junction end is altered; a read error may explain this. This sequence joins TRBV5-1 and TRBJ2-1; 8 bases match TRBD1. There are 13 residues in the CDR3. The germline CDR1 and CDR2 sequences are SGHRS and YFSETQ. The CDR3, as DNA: TGCGCCAACAGCGTAAGACAGGGGAATGCGCAGTTCTTC. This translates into CANSVRQGNAQFF.

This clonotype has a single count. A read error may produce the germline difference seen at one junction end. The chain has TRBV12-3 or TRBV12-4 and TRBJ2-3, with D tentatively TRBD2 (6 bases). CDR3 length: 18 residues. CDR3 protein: CANSSRDLVLRGADTQYF. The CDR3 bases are TGTGCCAACAGTTCGAGAGATCTGGTCCTGCGGGGCGCAGATACGCAGTATTTT.

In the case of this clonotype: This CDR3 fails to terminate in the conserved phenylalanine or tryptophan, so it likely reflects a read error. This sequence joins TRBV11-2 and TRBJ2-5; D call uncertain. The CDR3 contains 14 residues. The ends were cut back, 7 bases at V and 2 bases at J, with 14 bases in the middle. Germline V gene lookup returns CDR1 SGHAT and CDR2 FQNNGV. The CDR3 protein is CASNLNGVQETQYL. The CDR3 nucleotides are TGTGCCAGCAACCTAAACGGAGTTCAAGAGACCCAGTACCTC.

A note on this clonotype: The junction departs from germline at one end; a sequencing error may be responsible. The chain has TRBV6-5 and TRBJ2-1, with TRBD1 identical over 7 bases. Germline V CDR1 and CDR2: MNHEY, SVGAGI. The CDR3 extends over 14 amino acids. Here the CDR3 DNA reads TGTGCCAGCAGTACCGGGACAGAGTCCCCAGAACAGTTCTTT. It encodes CASSTGTESPEQFF.

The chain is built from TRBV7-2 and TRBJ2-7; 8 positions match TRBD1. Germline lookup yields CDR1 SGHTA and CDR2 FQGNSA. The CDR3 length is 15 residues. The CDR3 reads CASRKQGEGPYEQYF. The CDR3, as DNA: TGTGCTAGCCGCAAACAGGGGGAAGGCCCCTACGAGCAGTACTTC.

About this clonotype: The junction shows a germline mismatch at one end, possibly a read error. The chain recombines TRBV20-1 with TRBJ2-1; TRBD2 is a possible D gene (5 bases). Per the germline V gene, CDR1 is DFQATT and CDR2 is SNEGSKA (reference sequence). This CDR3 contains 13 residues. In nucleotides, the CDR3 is TGCAGTGCTAGTGAGCGGCCACTCGATGAACAGTTCTTC. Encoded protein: CSASERPLDEQFF.

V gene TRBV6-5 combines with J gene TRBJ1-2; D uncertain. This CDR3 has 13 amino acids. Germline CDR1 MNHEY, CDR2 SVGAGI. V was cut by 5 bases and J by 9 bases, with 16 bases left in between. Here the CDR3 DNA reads TGTGCCAGCAGTAGTGACGGAGGTAGGAGCTACACCTTC. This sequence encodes CASSSDGGRSYTF.

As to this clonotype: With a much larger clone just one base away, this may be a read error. The DNA of the CDR3 is TGCAGTGCTTCAACTAGCGGGAGGAACAATGAGCAGTTCTTC. Residues: CSASTSGRNNEQFF. The chain combines TRBV20-1 with TRBJ2-1; 12 bases line up with TRBD2. The germline CDR1 and CDR2 sequences are DFQATT and SNEGSKA (reference sequence). The CDR3 loop spans 14 amino acids. With 5 bases clipped from V and 5 bases from J, the junction kept 4 bases outside the gene matches.

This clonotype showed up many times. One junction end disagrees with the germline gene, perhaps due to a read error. In nucleotides, the CDR3 is TGTGCCAGCAGCATAGCCGGACAGTTCACCGGGGAGCTGTTTTTT. The encoded protein is CASSIAGQFTGELFF. J is TRBJ2-2 and V is TRBV7-9; a weak D match, TRBD1 (6 bases). Germline values: CDR1 SEHNR, CDR2 FQNEAQ (reference sequence). The length of the CDR3 is 15 residues.